A single sample gave rise to the 16 T cell receptor beta chains below, sequenced in a study of cytomegalovirus exposure and HLA in healthy donors. The PCR contained 60 Vbeta and 13 Jbeta primers. Data came from immunoSEQ multiplex PCR; TCRdb stores just in-frame clones and leaves some out. Seen here are 55,000 to 80,000 clones, about 65% observed once, and the top ten hold approximately 23%. The sequenced sample was PBMCs. All receptors derive from a man aged 45-65 years in good health and CMV-seropositive.

The CDR3 DNA reads as TGTGCCAGCAGCTACTACAGGGCGAATTCACCCCTCCACTTT. This translates into CASSYYRANSPLHF. The rearrangement joins TRBV13 to TRBJ1-6, with TRBD1 as a possible D gene (6 bases). Trimming pared 4 bases from V and 7 bases from J, leaving 11 bases between. The CDR3 consists of 14 residues. Germline V lookup: CDR1 PRHDT, CDR2 FYEKMQ (reference sequence).

The rearrangement links TRBV9 to TRBJ2-1; 13 nucleotides align to TRBD2. The CDR3 has 18 amino acids. Germline assignment: CDR1 SGDLS and CDR2 YYNGEE. V lost 4 bases and J lost 0; bases outside the gene matches: 7. CDR3: CASSSGLAGIRSYNEQFF. CDR3 coding DNA: TGTGCCAGCAGCTCGGGACTAGCGGGAATCCGCTCCTACAATGAGCAGTTCTTC.

This chain joins TRBV5-1 and TRBJ2-7; D is perhaps TRBD1 (6 bases). CDR1 is SGHRS and CDR2 is YFSETQ in the germline V gene. This CDR3 has 14 amino acids. The ends were cut back, 0 bases at V and 5 bases at J, with 12 bases in the middle. The CDR3 DNA is TGCGCCAGCAGCTTGGGCAGGGGAAAAGACGAGCAGTACTTC. Residues: CASSLGRGKDEQYF.

The chain joins TRBV4-1 to TRBJ2-7, with 9 positions matching TRBD2. From germline, CDR1 is MGHRA and CDR2 YSYEKL. The CDR3 length is 16 residues. The V segment lost 0 bases and the J segment 3 bases; nucleotides outside the gene matches: 6. Written as DNA, the CDR3 is TGCGCCAGCAGCCAAGATGCTAGCGGGACCTACTACGAGCAGTACTTC. Its translation: CASSQDASGTYYEQYF.

V gene TRBV5-1 combines with J gene TRBJ1-2; perhaps TRBD1 as D (6 bases). The CDR3 extends over 13 amino acids. Germline V gives CDR1 SGHRS, CDR2 YFSETQ. V was trimmed by 0 bases and J by 6 bases, leaving 9 bases between them. CDR3 sequence (DNA): TGCGCCAGCAGCTTGGACAGGGTGAATGGCTACACCTTC. Translated: CASSLDRVNGYTF. The whole variable domain, remainder taken from reference TRBV5-1 and TRBJ1-2, is KAGVTQTPRYLIKTRGQQVTLSCSPISGHRSVSWYQQTPGQGLQFLFEYFSETQRNKGNFPGRFSGRQFSNSRSEMNVSTLELGDSALYLCASSLDRVNGYTFGSGTRLTVV.

This clone was found a few times. The chain employs TRBV5-4 and TRBJ2-1; 7 bases align to TRBD2. The CDR3 has 14 amino acids. CDR1 SGHNT and CDR2 YYREEE come from the germline V gene (reference sequence). V was pared by 0 bases and J by 7 bases, with 4 bases of the junction left unmatched. In DNA, the CDR3 is TGTGCCAGCAGCTTGGCGGGGGGAGGGAATGAGCAGTTCTTC. Protein product: CASSLAGGGNEQFF.

This chain joins TRBV19 and TRBJ2-6, with D tentatively TRBD1 (6 bases). The CDR3 covers 16 residues. The germline V gene encodes CDR1 LNHDA and CDR2 SQIVND (reference sequence). The V and J ends lost 5 bases and 3 bases respectively, with 14 bases between them. CDR3: CASSLGAGIGANVLTF. The CDR3 nucleotides read TGTGCCAGTAGTTTGGGGGCAGGGATTGGGGCCAACGTCCTGACTTTC. Filled out from reference TRBV19 and TRBJ2-6, the complete variable domain reads DGGITQSPKYLFRKEGQNVTLSCEQNLNHDAMYWYRQDPGQGLRLIYYSQIVNDFQKGDIAEGYSVSREKKESFPLTVTSAQKNPTAFYLCASSLGAGIGANVLTFGAGSRLTVL.

This clone has more than one count but fewer than ten. The CDR3 does not end in the conserved phenylalanine or tryptophan, so this is likely a read error. The DNA is omitted, as the CDR3 cannot be located on it reliably, and the CDR3 follows TCRdb's listing. The rearrangement links TRBV6-1 to TRBJ1-6. Germline-derived CDR1 and CDR2 are MNHNS and SASEGT. 15 amino acids form the CDR3, both terminal residues included. This chain's CDR3 is CASSEPGEGSSPLQV.

V and J are TRBV7-6 and TRBJ2-7, with D perhaps matching TRBD2 (6 bases). The CDR3 sequence is 13 residues long. The V and J ends lost 5 bases and 5 bases respectively, with 13 bases between them. The germline CDR1 and CDR2 sequences are SGHVS and FNYEAQ. This CDR3 is CASSPGLRNEQYF. CDR3 DNA sequence: TGTGCCAGCAGCCCAGGACTAAGAAACGAGCAGTACTTC.

The gene calls are TRBV19 and TRBJ2-7; TRBD1 agrees at 12 bases. The CDR3 extends over 18 amino acids. J lost 5 bases, V lost 1 base, and 12 bases had no gene match. Germline lookup yields CDR1 LNHDA and CDR2 SQIVND (reference sequence). CDR3 sequence (DNA): TGTGCCAGTAGTATAGGGCCATGGCGAGGGGACAGGGGGCACGAGCAGTACTTC. Its translation: CASSIGPWRGDRGHEQYF.

The J gene is TRBJ2-7, the V gene TRBV10-3; tentatively, D is TRBD2 (6 bases). Trimming pared 6 bases from V and 6 bases from J, leaving 24 bases between. The CDR3 runs 16 residues. Germline V lookup: CDR1 ENHRY, CDR2 SYGVKD. In DNA form, the CDR3 reads TGTGCCATCAGCCCTCCTAGCTTGGCGGGAAGGGGCGAGCAGTACTTC. As protein: CAISPPSLAGRGEQYF.

The table lists this clone with a count of one. The chain combines TRBV5-4 with TRBJ2-7; D ambiguous. Germline-derived CDR1 and CDR2 are SGHNT and YYREEE (reference sequence). Trimming cost V 1 base and J 0 bases, with 8 bases left between them. This CDR3 spans 14 amino acids. The CDR3 DNA sequence: TGTGCCAGCAGCTTGCAGGAAATCTCCTACGAGCAGTACTTC. It translates to CASSLQEISYEQYF.

J is TRBJ2-1 and V is TRBV7-8; 7 nucleotides agree with TRBD1. This CDR3 is 19 amino acids long. The germline gives CDR1 SGHVS, CDR2 FQNEAQ. V gave up 0 bases and J gave up 0 bases; unmatched junction bases: 11. CDR3 DNA sequence: TGTGCCAGCAGCTTAGCGACAATAAGAGGGGGCGCCTCCTACAATGAGCAGTTCTTC. This encodes CASSLATIRGGASYNEQFF. Full variable domain (rest looked up from reference TRBV7-8 and TRBJ2-1): GAGVSQSPRYKVAKRGQDVALRCDPISGHVSLFWYQQALGQGPEFLTYFQNEAQLDKSGLPSDRFFAERPEGSVSTLKIQRTQQEDSAVYLCASSLATIRGGASYNEQFFGPGTRLTVL.

The V gene is TRBV11-2, the J gene TRBJ1-5, with no clear D. CDR3 length: 13 residues. The V end lost 3 bases, the J end lost 4 bases, and 7 bases lay between the germline ends. The germline gives CDR1 SGHAT, CDR2 FQNNGV. DNA for the CDR3: TGTGCCAGCAGCTTGGGCAGGAATCAGCCCCAGCATTTT. Protein product: CASSLGRNQPQHF.

The CDR3 bases are TGCGCCAGCAGCTCGCGGACTAGCGGGACCCCTTACAATGAGCAGTTCTTC. It codes for CASSSRTSGTPYNEQFF. This chain joins TRBV5-1 and TRBJ2-1; 12 bases are a match to TRBD2. V lost 3 bases to trimming and J lost 4 bases; unmatched junction nucleotides: 8. Germline V gene lookup returns CDR1 SGHRS and CDR2 YFSETQ. The CDR3 runs 17 residues.

This chain links TRBV29-1 with TRBJ1-1, with a possible D match to TRBD1 (5 bases). The germline V gene encodes CDR1 SQVTM and CDR2 ANQGSEA. Trimming pared 3 bases from V and 2 bases from J, leaving 16 bases between. This CDR3 is built from 15 residues. The CDR3 protein is CSVESLGEGNTEAFF. The CDR3 region has the DNA TGCAGCGTTGAGTCGCTGGGGGAGGGAAACACTGAAGCTTTCTTT.